A single T cell receptor (beta chain) is shown here with its context. Trimming left V 7 bases short and J 5 bases short, with 14 bases between. Germline CDR1 and CDR2: SNHLY and FYNNEI. CDR3 length: 13 amino acids. This entry belongs to a study of blood T cell repertoires in COVID-19. Overall study context: The analysed material was cDNA or gDNA that came from T cells, B-cell-depleted T cells, or PBMCs.

Only in-frame clones appear in the TCRdb table, and some are missing; sequencing was by immunoSEQ multiplex PCR. The table records 250,000 to 350,000 clones, 80% to 90% of them present only once. The clonotype was recovered from a woman aged 50 to 60 with COVID-19, enrolled during active disease. This chain joins TRBV2 and TRBJ2-5; tentatively, D is TRBD2 (6 bases). Material for sequencing was peripheral blood. The DNA of the CDR3 is TGTGCCAGCATAGGAGGGGCCAGGGAGACCCAGTACTTC. Translated, it gives CASIGGARETQYF.